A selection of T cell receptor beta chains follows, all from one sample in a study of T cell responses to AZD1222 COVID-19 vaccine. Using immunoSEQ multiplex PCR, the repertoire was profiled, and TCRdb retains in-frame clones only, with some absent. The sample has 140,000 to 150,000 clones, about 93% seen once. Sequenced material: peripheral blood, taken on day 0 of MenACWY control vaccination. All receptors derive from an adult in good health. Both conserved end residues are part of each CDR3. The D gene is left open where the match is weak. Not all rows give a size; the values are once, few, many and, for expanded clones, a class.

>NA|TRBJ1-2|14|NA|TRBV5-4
CASSLDVSNYGYTF
TGTGCCAGCAGCTTGGACGTCAGCAACTATGGCTACACCTTC
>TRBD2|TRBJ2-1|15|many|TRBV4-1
CASSQGLAGENEQFF
TGCGCCAGCAGCCAAGGACTAGCGGGAGAAAATGAGCAGTTCTTC
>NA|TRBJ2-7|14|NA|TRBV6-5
CASIRDHGLYEQYF
TGTGCCAGCATAAGGGACCATGGGCTCTACGAGCAGTACTTC
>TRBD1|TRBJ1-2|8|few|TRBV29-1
CSTNRGYF
TGCAGCACAAACAGGGGCTACTTC
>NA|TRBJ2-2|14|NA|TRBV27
CASSQRRGTGELFF
TGTGCCAGCTCCCAGCGGAGGGGGACCGGGGAGCTGTTTTTT
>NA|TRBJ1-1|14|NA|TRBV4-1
CASSQEGKHTEAFF
TGCGCCAGCAGCCAAGAGGGGAAACACACTGAAGCTTTCTTT
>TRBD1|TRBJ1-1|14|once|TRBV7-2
CASSPFTGDTEAFF
TGTGCCAGCAGTCCCTTTACAGGGGACACTGAAGCTTTCTTT
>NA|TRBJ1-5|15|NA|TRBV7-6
CASSNRDGSDQPQHF
TGTGCCAGCAGCAACCGGGACGGATCTGATCAGCCCCAGCATTTT
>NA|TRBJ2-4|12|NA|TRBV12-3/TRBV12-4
CASRGGPNIQYF
TGTGCCAGCAGGGGGGGTCCAAACATTCAGTACTTC
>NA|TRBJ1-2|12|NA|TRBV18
CASSQQTYGYTF
TGTGCCAGCTCACAACAAACCTATGGCTACACCTTC
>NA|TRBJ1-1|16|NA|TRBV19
CASSLSSGDLNTEAFF
TGTGCCAGTAGTCTGTCCTCAGGGGATCTGAACACTGAAGCTTTCTTT
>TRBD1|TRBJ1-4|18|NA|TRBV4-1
CASSQEPSPGQQNEKLFF
TGCGCCAGCAGCCAAGAACCGAGCCCGGGACAGCAAAATGAAAAACTGTTTTTT
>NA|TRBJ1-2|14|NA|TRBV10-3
CAISSGSANYGYTF
TGTGCCATCAGTTCAGGGTCAGCTAACTATGGCTACACCTTC
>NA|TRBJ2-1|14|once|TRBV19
CASRPHRDYNEQFF
TGTGCCAGTAGACCCCACCGCGACTACAATGAGCAGTTCTTC